The present T cell receptor beta chain was sequenced within a study of cytomegalovirus exposure and HLA in healthy donors. Study details: Both the 120 or so validation repertoires and the approximately 700 first-cohort repertoires used the same platform, as reported by a later analysis.

The protocol was immunoSEQ multiplex PCR, while the TCRdb copy is restricted to in-frame clones and leaves out a portion. The sample carries approximately 190,000 clones, 75% to 90% recorded once. Of note for this clone: What it recognizes is unknown. Other DNA sequences in this sample translate to the same CDR3.

Study observations and caveats: Cytomegalovirus association was listed for 164 TCR beta chains.

Donors came from a validation cohort of approximately 110 subjects, distinct from the first 666-subject cohort. The sequenced material came from PBMCs. The source of this sequence is a man aged 18 to 30 in good health and CMV-seropositive.

CDR3 in amino acids: CASSGRASYEQYF. In DNA form, the CDR3 reads TGTGCCAGCAGCGGGAGAGCCTCCTACGAGCAGTACTTC. The chain recombines TRBV7-8 with TRBJ2-7; maybe TRBD2 (5 bases). The CDR3 totals 13 residues. CDR1 and CDR2 from the germline V gene are SGHVS and FQNEAQ. Trimming removed 5 bases at V and 0 bases at J, with 8 bases between.